This TCR beta chain came from a study of blood T cell repertoires in COVID-19. Study-wide background: PBMCs, B-cell-depleted T cells, or T cells were the source of the cDNA or gDNA that made up the material.

This clone has just a few counts. Germline V gene lookup returns CDR1 SGHRS and CDR2 YFSETQ. V was pared by 4 bases and J by 7 bases, with 8 bases of the junction left unmatched. The CDR3 length is 15 residues. Patients in Seattle were enrolled during active infection, then followed longitudinally. Produced via immunoSEQ multiplex PCR; TCRdb's table is partial and in-frame only. The data hold around 57,000 clones, with 87% observed a single time. Source material: peripheral blood. V gene TRBV5-1 combines with J gene TRBJ2-1; 10 bases fit TRBD1. The sequence derives from an elderly woman with COVID-19, enrolled during active disease. CDR3 residues: CASSPRDRGRNEQFF. The CDR3 nucleotides are TGCGCCAGCAGCCCCCGGGACAGGGGACGGAATGAGCAGTTCTTC.